One TCR beta chain is described in this entry. The antigen remains undetermined. This specimen comes from a study of OX40 agonist ivuxolimab in advanced cancers. Clones were sequenced by immunoSEQ multiplex PCR, and TCRdb holds only the in-frame ones, with some missing. Of about 67,000 clones listed, 87% are singletons. Overall study results and limits: In the 0.1 to 3.0 mg/kg range, CD4+ and CD8+ blood T cells had expanded clonally by week 6.

Per the germline V gene, CDR1 is SNHLY and CDR2 is FYNNEI. This CDR3 region has 12 residues. V was clipped by 4 bases and J by 10 bases, with 10 bases between them. The sequenced sample was CD4+ or CD8+ T cells sorted from blood, obtained in a trial of the OX40 agonist ivuxolimab. The TCR comes from an adult with an advanced solid tumor such as melanoma, head and neck, liver or kidney cancer. J is TRBJ1-4 and V is TRBV2; D is uncertain. DNA of the CDR3: TGTGCCAGCAGTGCGCAGGCGGGAAAACTGTTTTTT. Translating gives CASSAQAGKLFF.